A selection of T cell receptor beta chains follows, all from one sample in a study of graft-versus-host responses after intestinal transplantation. For these receptors, no antigen is known. Produced via immunoSEQ multiplex PCR; TCRdb's table is partial and in-frame only. Among 85,000 to 100,000 clones listed, roughly 92% were seen once. Sequenced here: unstimulated CD8+ T cells sorted from spleen or lymph node cells, sampled before transplant. The source of these receptors is a human donor who was the organ donor for an intestinal transplant. Each CDR3 is given with its conserved first and last residue. The D gene is left open where the match is weak. The size of a clone is reported for some rows only, either as once, few or many, or as a class for expanded clones.

v_call	clone_size	cdr3_length	j_call	d_call	cdr3_nt	cdr3_aa
TRBV20-1	-	11	TRBJ1-1	TRBD1	TGCAGTGCGCCCCAGGGGGCTGAAGCTTTCTTT	CSAPQGAEAFF
TRBV4-1	-	19	TRBJ1-5	-	TGCGCCAGCAGCCATATAAATCGGGCAGGGCGCTATAGCAATCAGCCCCAGCATTTT	CASSHINRAGRYSNQPQHF
TRBV2	-	13	TRBJ1-1	-	TGTGCCAGCACTCCCCCCGGGGACACTGAAGCTTTCTTT	CASTPPGDTEAFF
TRBV6-5	-	13	TRBJ1-5	-	TGTGCCAGCAGTGTAGGGGGGGATCAGCCCCAGCATTTT	CASSVGGDQPQHF
TRBV19	-	13	TRBJ2-7	-	TGTGCCAGTAGTGAGGGAACCTACTACGAGCAGTACTTC	CASSEGTYYEQYF
TRBV5-4	-	16	TRBJ2-1	-	TGTGCCAGCAGCTTCGGGTTTGGCGGGACCTACAATGAGCAGTTCTTC	CASSFGFGGTYNEQFF
TRBV11-1	-	14	TRBJ1-1	-	TGTGCCAGCAGCTCTCACGCGGCGAACACTGAAGCTTTCTTT	CASSSHAANTEAFF
TRBV15	-	13	TRBJ1-1	TRBD1	TGTGCCACCAGCAGGGACAGGGGCCGTGAAGCTTTCTTT	CATSRDRGREAFF
TRBV5-5	-	15	TRBJ2-5	TRBD1	TGTGCCAGCAGCCTGGACAGGGGAGGATATTGGACCCAGTACTTC	CASSLDRGGYWTQYF
TRBV19	-	16	TRBJ1-4	-	TGTGCCAGTAGAAAGAAGACAGAAATGAATAATGAAAAACTGTTTTTT	CASRKKTEMNNEKLFF
TRBV11-3	-	17	TRBJ2-1	-	TGTGCCAGCAGCTTCCCAAGGCGGGGAAGTCACGACGGTGAGCAGTTCTTC	CASSFPRRGSHDGEQFF
TRBV5-5	-	13	TRBJ2-7	-	TGTGCCAGCAGCTTGTCTGTTATGTACGAGCAGTACTTC	CASSLSVMYEQYF
TRBV15	-	15	TRBJ1-5	TRBD1	TGTGCCACCAGCAGAAACAGGGGGCACGGTCAGCCCCAGCATTTT	CATSRNRGHGQPQHF
TRBV9	-	17	TRBJ1-2	-	TGTGCCAGCAGCGTAGCTCTAGTCCAGGGAGGGGTCTATGGCTACACCTTC	CASSVALVQGGVYGYTF
TRBV9	-	16	TRBJ2-1	TRBD2	TGTGCCAGCAGCTCGAGACTAGCGGGAACTTACGATGAGCAGTTCTTC	CASSSRLAGTYDEQFF
TRBV7-6	-	18	TRBJ2-2	TRBD2	TGTGCCAGCAGCTTATGGACTAGCGGGCCCCTCGGTACCGGGGAGCTGTTTTTT	CASSLWTSGPLGTGELFF
TRBV7-9	-	17	TRBJ2-3	TRBD2	TGTGCCAGCAGCTCCACCGTCGCGGGGGATCACACAGATACGCAGTATTTT	CASSSTVAGDHTDTQYF
TRBV29-1	-	12	TRBJ1-2	-	TGCAGCGTGGACCCAGGGGACTATGGCTACACCTTC	CSVDPGDYGYTF
TRBV14	-	11	TRBJ2-1	-	TGTGCCAGCAGCCTTATGAATGAGCAGTTCTTC	CASSLMNEQFF
TRBV28	-	12	TRBJ1-2	-	TGTGCCAGCAGGATCGCCAGGGATGGCTACACCTTC	CASRIARDGYTF
TRBV5-6	-	13	TRBJ2-4	-	TGTGCCAGCAGCTTGTTGGGGGCTGACATTCAGTACTTC	CASSLLGADIQYF
TRBV5-4	-	13	TRBJ2-5	-	TGTGCCAGCAAGTACCCGTCAGAAGAGACCCAGTACTTC	CASKYPSEETQYF
TRBV28	-	14	TRBJ1-2	TRBD1	TGTGCCGGCAGTTCCAGGGGGCCAGACTATGGCTACACCTTC	CAGSSRGPDYGYTF
TRBV6-1	-	16	TRBJ2-7	-	TGTGCCAGCAGTGAATTGGACACCGCCTTCTCCTACGAGCAGTACTTC	CASSELDTAFSYEQYF
TRBV13	-	15	TRBJ1-4	-	TGTGCCAGCAGGTTCGCGGGGGTTCCTAATGAAAAACTGTTTTTT	CASRFAGVPNEKLFF
TRBV28	-	17	TRBJ2-1	-	TGTGCCAGCAGTTTGAGTGGTTGGGGAGTCGCCGGCGATGAGCAGTTCTTC	CASSLSGWGVAGDEQFF
TRBV6-6	-	14	TRBJ1-5	TRBD1	TGTGCCAGCAGCCCGGACAGGGAAGATCAGCCCCAGCATTTT	CASSPDREDQPQHF
TRBV9	-	15	TRBJ2-1	TRBD2	TGTGCCAGCAGCGGGACTAGCGGGATCTACAATGAGCAGTTCTTC	CASSGTSGIYNEQFF
TRBV19	-	13	TRBJ1-2	-	TGTGCCAGTAGCGCGGGACTGCGGCGGGGCTACACCTTC	CASSAGLRRGYTF
TRBV21-1	-	15	TRBJ1-2	-	TGTGCCAGCAGGGGACAGGGAGCGTCTAACTATGGCTACACCTTC	CASRGQGASNYGYTF
TRBV7-3	-	16	TRBJ2-1	TRBD2	TGTGCCAGCAGCTTCGGAGTAGGACTAGCGGGCAATGAGCAGTTCTTC	CASSFGVGLAGNEQFF
TRBV19	-	14	TRBJ2-7	-	TGTGCCAGTAGTACGCGTTCCCGAGATTACGAGCAGTACTTC	CASSTRSRDYEQYF
TRBV6-6	-	15	TRBJ2-1	-	TGTGCCAGCAGTTACGCGGGGACCTCCTACAATGAGCAGTTCTTC	CASSYAGTSYNEQFF
TRBV27	-	13	TRBJ2-7	TRBD2	TGTGCCAGCAGTGGGGGACTAGCTGGCGAGCAGTACTTC	CASSGGLAGEQYF
TRBV27	-	14	TRBJ2-2	-	TGTGCCAGCAGATTGACAGGTTCGACCGGGGAGCTGTTTTTT	CASRLTGSTGELFF
TRBV25-1	-	17	TRBJ1-4	-	TGTGCCAGCAGTGAATATATTCGGACAGCTTCTAATGAAAAACTGTTTTTT	CASSEYIRTASNEKLFF
TRBV27	-	16	TRBJ2-1	TRBD2	TGTGCCAGCTATGGACTAGCGGGATTTAGGAACAATGAGCAGTTCTTC	CASYGLAGFRNNEQFF
TRBV9	few	12	TRBJ2-1	-	TGTGCCAGCAGCGTGTCTAGCAATGAGCAGTTCTTC	CASSVSSNEQFF
TRBV5-8	once	13	TRBJ2-7	TRBD1	TGTGCCAGCAGTCCCGGGACAGCATACGAGCAGTACTTC	CASSPGTAYEQYF
TRBV30	-	11	TRBJ1-1	-	TGTGCCTGGGGTCCGGGAACAGAAGCTTTCTTT	CAWGPGTEAFF
TRBV28	-	12	TRBJ1-1	-	TGTGCCAGCAGGCGATCTGGTACTGAAGCTTTCTTT	CASRRSGTEAFF
TRBV7-9	once	14	TRBJ1-1	TRBD1	TGTGCCAGCAGCTTAGGACAGGGGGTTTCTCCAGCTTTCTTT	CASSLGQGVSPAFF
TRBV5-1	-	11	TRBJ2-1	-	TGCGCCAGCAGCTCCCTCCAGGAGCAGTTCTTC	CASSSLQEQFF
TRBV5-4	-	15	TRBJ1-1	-	TGTGCCAGCAGCTTGGGGGTCCTTGCGGTCACTGAAGCTTTCTTT	CASSLGVLAVTEAFF
TRBV27	-	14	TRBJ1-1	-	TGTGCCAGCAGTCCCCTTCCGTTACAGTATGAAGCTTTCTTT	CASSPLPLQYEAFF
TRBV27	-	14	TRBJ2-7	-	TGTGCCAGCAGTGATAGCGCGAACCACCACGAGCAGTACTTC	CASSDSANHHEQYF
TRBV4-2	-	17	TRBJ2-3	TRBD2	TGTGCCAGCAGCCAAGAGGTTGGAGCGGGGGTCGGAGATACGCAGTATTTT	CASSQEVGAGVGDTQYF
TRBV13	-	15	TRBJ2-5	TRBD1	TGTGCCAGCAGCTTACGGGACAGAACACAAGAGACCCAGTACTTC	CASSLRDRTQETQYF
TRBV28	once	21	TRBJ2-6	TRBD2	TGTGCCAGCAGCCCCATAGCGGGAGGCCCTACCTCCCCCTCTGGGGCCAACGTCCTGACTTTC	CASSPIAGGPTSPSGANVLTF
TRBV11-2	-	15	TRBJ2-7	TRBD1	TGTGCCAGCAGGACTTTCAGGGGGAGACCCTACGAGCAGTACTTC	CASRTFRGRPYEQYF
TRBV28	-	15	TRBJ2-7	TRBD1	TGTGCCAGCAGTCCCAACCTGGGGACAGGGGGCGAGCAGTACTTC	CASSPNLGTGGEQYF
TRBV7-9	-	17	TRBJ1-4	-	TGTGCCAGCAGCTTTCTTGTTCAACAGGGCGTGTCGGAAAAACTGTTTTTT	CASSFLVQQGVSEKLFF